Below, 30 T cell receptor beta chains from the same sample are listed, as sequenced in a study of blood T cell repertoires in COVID-19. Clones were read by immunoSEQ multiplex PCR, and TCRdb kept only the in-frame ones, dropping some. The sample lists a few hundred thousand clones, roughly 90% occurring once. The sample comprised peripheral blood. These receptors were collected from a young man with acute or convalescent COVID-19.

This clone occurred once. This sequence joins TRBV14 and TRBJ1-4; a possible D gene is TRBD1 (6 bases). The V end was cut by 3 bases, the J end by 6 bases, with 17 bases between. Germline V lookup: CDR1 SGHDN, CDR2 FVKESK. The CDR3 spans 16 residues. CDR3 in amino acids: CASSHTYRVRDEKLFF. In DNA, the CDR3 is TGTGCCAGCAGCCACACCTACAGGGTACGGGATGAAAAACTGTTTTTT.

This clone was counted once. The chain is built from TRBV19 and TRBJ1-3; possibly TRBD1 for D (5 bases). V lost 8 bases and J 1 base, leaving 9 bases between the germline ends. Germline CDR1 reads LNHDA; CDR2 reads SQIVND (reference sequence). The CDR3 is 13 residues long. The CDR3 nucleotides read TGTGCCAGTCGGGGGGGGTCTGGAAACACCATATATTTT. This gives the protein CASRGGSGNTIYF.

The chain combines TRBV29-1 with TRBJ2-2; 9 bases line up with TRBD1. The CDR3 spans 14 residues. Per the germline V gene, CDR1 is SQVTM and CDR2 is ANQGSEA. V lost 5 bases and J lost 8; bases outside the gene matches: 9. This chain's CDR3 is CSVSRTGESGELFF. The CDR3 DNA sequence: TGCAGCGTTTCCAGGACAGGGGAATCGGGGGAGCTGTTTTTT.

V and J are TRBV29-1 and TRBJ1-2; D possibly corresponds to TRBD1 (6 bases). CDR1 and CDR2 (germline): SQVTM, ANQGSEA. The CDR3 is 15 residues long. Trimming cost V 6 bases and J 8 bases, with 25 bases left between them. Here the CDR3 reads CSVRGTGTQKGGYTF. CDR3 nucleotide sequence: TGCAGCGTCAGGGGAACCGGGACCCAGAAGGGAGGCTACACCTTC.

V is TRBV6-5 and J is TRBJ1-4; 9 nucleotides agree with TRBD1. Trimming took 4 bases from V and 8 from J; bases not matched to a gene: 8. The CDR3 has 15 amino acids. Germline CDR1 is MNHEY and CDR2 is SVGAGI. The CDR3 here is CASSSYGQGREKLFF. The CDR3 coding sequence is TGTGCCAGCAGTTCTTACGGACAGGGGAGGGAAAAACTGTTTTTT.

In the case of this clone: This specimen includes other DNA sequences encoding the same CDR3. The chain carries TRBV15 and TRBJ1-2; perhaps TRBD1 as D (6 bases). The V and J ends lost 3 bases and 5 bases respectively, with 16 bases between them. Germline values: CDR1 LNHNV, CDR2 YYDKDF (reference sequence). This CDR3 has 15 residues. The CDR3 here is CATSSLGARGYGYTF. CDR3 DNA: TGTGCCACCAGCAGCCTGGGGGCGCGCGGATATGGCTACACCTTC.

This clone was detected only a few times. Other DNA sequences in this specimen translate into the identical CDR3. The V gene is TRBV11-2, the J gene TRBJ1-6; a possible D gene is TRBD1 (6 bases). The CDR3 is made up of 16 amino acids. Trimming removed 4 bases from V and 7 bases from J, with 17 bases in between. From germline, CDR1 is SGHAT and CDR2 FQNNGV. In DNA, the CDR3 is TGTGCCAGCAGCTCCCATCGGCAAGGGGGAAATTCACCCCTCCACTTT. It specifies CASSSHRQGGNSPLHF. Full variable domain (remainder filled in from reference TRBV11-2 and TRBJ1-6): EAGVAQSPRYKIIEKRQSVAFWCNPISGHATLYWYQQILGQGPKLLIQFQNNGVVDDSQLPKDRFSAERLKGVDSTLKIQPAKLEDSAVYLCASSSHRQGGNSPLHFGNGTRLTVT.

This chain connects TRBV6-1 to TRBJ1-3; D gene ambiguous. This CDR3 has 17 residues. Trimming shortened V by 4 bases and J by 0 bases, and 16 bases separated the two germline ends. Germline loops: CDR1 MNHNS, CDR2 SASEGT. This CDR3 is CASSGDSPLNSGNTIYF. The DNA of the CDR3 is TGTGCCAGCAGTGGCGACTCCCCGCTCAACTCTGGAAACACCATATATTTT.

The chain links TRBV6-1 to TRBJ2-3, with no clear D. The CDR3 is made up of 10 amino acids. The germline V gene has CDR1 MNHNS and CDR2 SASEGT. The ends were cut back, 3 bases at V and 9 bases at J, with 4 bases in the middle. CDR3 residues: CASSERTQYF. Here the CDR3 DNA reads TGTGCCAGCAGTGAGAGAACGCAGTATTTT.

V usage is TRBV7-9 and J usage is TRBJ1-4; 7 bases agree with TRBD1. Germline V gives CDR1 SEHNR, CDR2 FQNEAQ (reference sequence). CDR3 length: 13 residues. The junction had 8 bases not matched to a gene; V was cut back by 8 bases and J by 8 bases. The CDR3 DNA sequence: TGTGCCAGCGGGCGACAGGGTGGGGAAAAACTGTTTTTT. It codes for CASGRQGGEKLFF.

The rearrangement joins TRBV11-2 to TRBJ2-5; 16 bases align to TRBD2. The CDR3 covers 17 residues. Germline V gene data show CDR1 as SGHAT and CDR2 as FQNNGV. J lost 2 bases, V lost 5 bases, and 5 bases had no gene match. The chain's CDR3 is CASSLGLAGGRQETQYF. As DNA, the CDR3 is TGTGCCAGCAGCCTGGGACTAGCGGGAGGGAGGCAAGAGACCCAGTACTTC. Together with reference TRBV11-2 and TRBJ2-5, the CDR3 gives the full variable domain: EAGVAQSPRYKIIEKRQSVAFWCNPISGHATLYWYQQILGQGPKLLIQFQNNGVVDDSQLPKDRFSAERLKGVDSTLKIQPAKLEDSAVYLCASSLGLAGGRQETQYFGPGTRLLVL.

The chain couples TRBV5-1 to TRBJ2-3; D gene uncertain. The V gene lost 3 bases and the J gene lost 5 bases, with 19 bases spanning the gap. Germline CDR1 and CDR2: SGHRS and YFSETQ. The CDR3 is made up of 16 amino acids. CDR3 residues: CASSSLFPPAIDTQYF. The DNA of the CDR3 is TGCGCCAGCAGCTCCCTCTTTCCCCCCGCGATAGATACGCAGTATTTT.

The chain couples TRBV5-1 to TRBJ2-3; D perhaps matches TRBD2 (5 bases). The V gene lost 2 bases and the J gene lost 2 bases, with 15 bases spanning the gap. This CDR3 has 16 residues. CDR1 SGHRS and CDR2 YFSETQ come from the germline V gene. The DNA of the CDR3 is TGCGCCAGCAGCTTTATAAGCGGAGGAGACACAGATACGCAGTATTTT. Its translation is CASSFISGGDTDTQYF.

This chain uses TRBV12-3 or TRBV12-4 with TRBJ1-4, with D possibly being TRBD1 (5 bases). CDR3 length equals 13 residues. V was clipped by 2 bases and J by 14 bases, with 15 bases between them. CDR3 residues: CASSLWEREGLFF. CDR3 in DNA: TGTGCCAGCAGTTTATGGGAGCGGGAGGGGCTGTTTTTT.

This clone was seen only once. The chain recombines TRBV28 with TRBJ2-5; 8 positions match TRBD2. Germline values: CDR1 MDHEN, CDR2 SYDVKM. V lost 7 bases, J lost 3 bases, and 13 bases stayed unmatched. This CDR3 is built from 16 residues. CDR3 protein: CASKAPRGGREETQYF. The DNA of the CDR3 is TGTGCCAGCAAAGCTCCCCGGGGGGGGAGGGAAGAGACCCAGTACTTC.

The CDR3 here is CASSPSGQVNTEAFF. The CDR3 DNA reads TGTGCCAGCAGTCCCAGCGGACAGGTTAACACTGAAGCTTTCTTT. The chain links TRBV27 to TRBJ1-1; 7 bases line up with TRBD1. Germline V lookup: CDR1 MNHEY, CDR2 SMNVEV (reference sequence). The J segment lost 2 bases and the V segment lost 5 bases, leaving 8 bases of the junction unmatched. The CDR3 length is 15 residues.

The chain employs TRBV9 and TRBJ2-1, with D perhaps matching TRBD2 (5 bases). Germline-derived CDR1 and CDR2 are SGDLS and YYNGEE. This CDR3 region has 19 residues. V was cut by 0 bases and J by 10 bases, with 29 bases left in between. This chain's CDR3 is CASSVVAVKSASTMGEQFF. CDR3 DNA sequence: TGTGCCAGCAGCGTAGTGGCGGTGAAGAGTGCTAGCACCATGGGGGAGCAGTTCTTC.

CDR3 sequence reads: CASSIGTGNYGYTF. The CDR3 bases are TGTGCCAGTAGTATCGGGACAGGGAACTATGGCTACACCTTC. The gene calls are TRBV19 and TRBJ1-2, with TRBD1 matching over 9 bases. The ends lost 3 bases at V and 2 bases at J; junction bases unmatched: 1. Looked up from germline, CDR1 is LNHDA and CDR2 is SQIVND (reference sequence). The CDR3 totals 14 residues. Drawing the rest from reference TRBV19 and TRBJ1-2, the complete variable domain is DGGITQSPKYLFRKEGQNVTLSCEQNLNHDAMYWYRQDPGQGLRLIYYSQIVNDFQKGDIAEGYSVSREKKESFPLTVTSAQKNPTAFYLCASSIGTGNYGYTFGSGTRLTVV.

V gene TRBV28 combines with J gene TRBJ2-5; 7 nucleotides agree with TRBD2. The CDR3 consists of 17 residues. Germline V gives CDR1 MDHEN, CDR2 SYDVKM. V shed 1 base, J shed 2 bases, and the junction held 10 bases outside the gene matches. In DNA form, the CDR3 reads TGTGCCAGCAGTTTATTACGCGGGAGTGTGGTACAAGAGACCCAGTACTTC. Amino acid sequence: CASSLLRGSVVQETQYF.

The CDR3 reads CASRPKGQTYGAPLHF. DNA of the CDR3: TGTGCCAGCAGACCAAAGGGACAGACGTATGGGGCACCCCTCCACTTT. J is TRBJ1-6 and V is TRBV27, with 7 bases matching TRBD1. After removal of 6 bases from V and 11 bases from J, the junction contained 16 bases not matched to a gene. Per the germline V gene, CDR1 is MNHEY and CDR2 is SMNVEV (reference sequence). The CDR3 sequence is 16 residues long.

The genes are TRBV7-3 and TRBJ1-1; 9 nucleotides align to TRBD1. V was pared by 7 bases and J by 1 base, with 4 bases of the junction left unmatched. The V gene's germline CDR1 is SGHTA and CDR2 FQGTGA. The CDR3 extends over 14 amino acids. DNA of the CDR3: TGTGCCAGCAACGACAGGGGGACGAACACTGAAGCTTTCTTT. Translating gives CASNDRGTNTEAFF.

V is TRBV12-3 or TRBV12-4 and J is TRBJ1-1; D is undetermined. V was cut by 6 bases and J by 6 bases, with 14 bases left in between. The CDR3 has 13 residues. The DNA of the CDR3 is TGTGCCAGCAGGCCCGAGCGTTGGGCTGAAGCTTTCTTT. It is translated as CASRPERWAEAFF.

The CDR3, as DNA: TGTGCCAGCAGCCGAGACAGGGCGGATGGCTACACCTTC. This gives the protein CASSRDRADGYTF. The chain has TRBV11-2 and TRBJ1-2, with 7 bases identical to TRBD1. Germline V lookup: CDR1 SGHAT, CDR2 FQNNGV. Germline trimming cut 5 bases from V and 6 bases from J; bases unmatched to any gene: 6. The CDR3 has 13 amino acids.

This clone has just a few counts. This CDR3 is CASSKGQLYTLDEQYF. The CDR3 nucleotides are TGTGCCAGTAGTAAAGGACAGCTGTACACCCTGGACGAGCAGTACTTC. This sequence joins TRBV19 and TRBJ2-7, with a tentative D call TRBD1 (6 bases). The CDR3 loop spans 16 amino acids. From germline, CDR1 is LNHDA and CDR2 SQIVND (reference sequence). The V gene lost 4 bases and the J gene lost 5 bases, with 21 bases spanning the gap.

The chain links TRBV28 to TRBJ2-1; D is undetermined. Trimming took off 3 bases at V and 0 bases at J, with 9 bases between the two ends. Germline-derived CDR1 and CDR2 are MDHEN and SYDVKM. The CDR3 runs 15 residues. The CDR3 loop reads CASSLPQSSYNEQFF. The DNA for the CDR3 is TGTGCCAGCAGTTTGCCACAGAGCTCCTACAATGAGCAGTTCTTC.

The chain recombines TRBV19 with TRBJ1-5; no definite D call. Trimming removed 4 bases from V and 11 bases from J, with 12 bases in between. CDR1 LNHDA and CDR2 SQIVND come from the germline V gene (reference sequence). This CDR3 has 12 residues. For the CDR3, the DNA is TGTGCCAGTAGTAATTTTCGTAAAACCCAGCATTTT. Translating it yields CASSNFRKTQHF.

V usage is TRBV30 and J usage is TRBJ2-6; no clear D gene. The V end lost 5 bases, the J end lost 0 bases, and 8 bases lay between the germline ends. There are 14 residues in the CDR3. From germline, CDR1 is GTSNPN and CDR2 SVGIG (reference sequence). Here the CDR3 DNA reads TGTGCCTGGGATAGTAGCTCTGGGGCCAACGTCCTGACTTTC. Translated, it gives CAWDSSSGANVLTF.

V and J are TRBV10-2 and TRBJ2-3; 7 bases align to TRBD1. The CDR3 consists of 14 residues. J gave up 2 bases and V 4 bases, and 3 bases lay outside the gene matches. Germline V lookup: CDR1 WSHSY, CDR2 SAAADI. The CDR3 DNA reads as TGCGCCAGCAGTGCTGACAGGGCCACAGATACGCAGTATTTT. The encoded protein is CASSADRATDTQYF.

This clone was seen more than once but under ten times. The CDR3 region is CASSYDSNSNQPQHF. In nucleotides, the CDR3 is TGTGCCAGCAGTTATGACAGTAATAGCAATCAGCCCCAGCATTTT. The J gene is TRBJ1-5, the V gene TRBV2; weak D call: TRBD1 (5 bases). The CDR3 extends over 15 amino acids. Germline-derived CDR1 and CDR2 are SNHLY and FYNNEI. V lost 5 bases and J 0 bases, leaving 11 bases between the germline ends.

This clone was recorded only once. V usage is TRBV6-5 and J usage is TRBJ2-1, with a possible D match to TRBD2 (6 bases). V lost 7 bases and J lost 10, with 14 bases in between. Germline CDR1 and CDR2: MNHEY and SVGAGI. The CDR3 sequence is 12 residues long. The CDR3 DNA sequence: TGTGCCAGCACCAGGGACTTAAGGGAGCAGTTCTTC. Protein: CASTRDLREQFF.